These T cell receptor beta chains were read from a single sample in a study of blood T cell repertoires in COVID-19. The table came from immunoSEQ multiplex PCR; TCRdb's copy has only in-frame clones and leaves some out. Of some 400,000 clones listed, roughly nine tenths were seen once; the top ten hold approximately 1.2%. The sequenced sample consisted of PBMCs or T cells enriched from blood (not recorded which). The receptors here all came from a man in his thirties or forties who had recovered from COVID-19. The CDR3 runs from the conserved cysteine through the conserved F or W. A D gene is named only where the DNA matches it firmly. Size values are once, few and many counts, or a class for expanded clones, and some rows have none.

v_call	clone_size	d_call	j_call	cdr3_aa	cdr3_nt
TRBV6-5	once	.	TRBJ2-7	CASGPGATYEQYF	TGTGCCAGCGGCCCGGGAGCAACATACGAGCAGTACTTC
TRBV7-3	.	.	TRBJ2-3	CASSAGGTDTQYF	TGTGCCAGCAGCGCCGGGGGCACAGATACGCAGTATTTT
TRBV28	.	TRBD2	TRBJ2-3	CASSFSGSASTDTQYF	TGTGCCAGCAGTTTTAGCGGGAGCGCTAGCACAGATACGCAGTATTTT
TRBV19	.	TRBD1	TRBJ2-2	CASSPRQGSTGELFF	TGTGCCAGTAGTCCTCGACAGGGGAGCACCGGGGAGCTGTTTTTT
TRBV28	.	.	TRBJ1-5	CASSLSLNQPQHF	TGTGCCAGCAGTTTGTCCCTTAATCAGCCCCAGCATTTT
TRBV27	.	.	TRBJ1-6	CASSLSAGRRSPLHF	TGTGCCAGCAGTTTATCGGCAGGTCGACGCTCACCCCTCCACTTT
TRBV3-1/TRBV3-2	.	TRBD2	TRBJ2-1	CASSQGLAGVNEQFF	TGTGCCAGCAGCCAGGGACTAGCGGGAGTGAATGAGCAGTTCTTC
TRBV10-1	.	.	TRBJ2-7	CASSRGVYYEQYF	TGCGCCAGCAGCCGCGGGGTTTACTACGAGCAGTACTTC
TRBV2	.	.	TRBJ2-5	CASSKGIIQETQYF	TGTGCCAGCAGTAAGGGGATAATCCAAGAGACCCAGTACTTC
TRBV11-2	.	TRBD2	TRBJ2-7	CASSLFGGWQYF	TGTGCCAGCAGCCTTTTCGGGGGGTGGCAGTACTTC
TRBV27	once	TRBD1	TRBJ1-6	CASSLSPQGEDSPLHF	TGTGCCAGCAGTTTATCCCCACAGGGGGAGGATTCACCCCTCCACTTT
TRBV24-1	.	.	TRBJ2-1	CATTGGTNEQFF	TGTGCCACCACTGGAGGGACCAATGAGCAGTTCTTC
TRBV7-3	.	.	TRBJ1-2	CASSPTRDGSYGYTF	TGTGCCAGCAGCCCGACCCGGGACGGGAGCTATGGCTACACCTTC
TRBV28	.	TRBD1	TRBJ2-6	CASRVRDRGLGANVLTF	TGTGCCAGCAGAGTCCGGGACAGGGGGCTCGGGGCCAACGTCCTGACTTTC
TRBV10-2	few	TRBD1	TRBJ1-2	CASRTGTGSYGYTF	TGCGCCAGCAGGACCGGGACAGGGTCCTATGGCTACACCTTC
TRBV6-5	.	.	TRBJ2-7	CASSWGIYYEQYF	TGTGCCAGCAGTTGGGGCATTTACTACGAGCAGTACTTC
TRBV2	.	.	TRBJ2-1	CASSEETTGPNEQFF	TGTGCCAGCAGTGAAGAAACGACAGGCCCCAATGAGCAGTTCTTC
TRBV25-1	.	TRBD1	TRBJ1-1	CASSEYGSGGLTEAFF	TGTGCCAGCAGTGAATATGGTTCAGGGGGCCTCACTGAAGCTTTCTTT
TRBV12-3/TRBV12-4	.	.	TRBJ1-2	CASSEQGFGYTF	TGTGCCAGCAGTGAGCAGGGTTTTGGCTACACCTTC
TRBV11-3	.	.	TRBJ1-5	CASSLDKMERQYSNQPQHF	TGTGCCAGCAGCTTAGATAAGATGGAGAGACAGTATAGCAATCAGCCCCAGCATTTT
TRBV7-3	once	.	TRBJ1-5	CAGDRSNQPQHF	TGTGCCGGAGACAGGTCCAATCAGCCCCAGCATTTT
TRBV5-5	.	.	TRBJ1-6	CASRSLGSPLHF	TGTGCCAGCAGGTCGTTGGGCTCACCCCTCCACTTT
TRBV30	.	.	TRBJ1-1	CASRENTGTEAFF	TGTGCCTCGCGCGAGAATACGGGCACTGAAGCTTTCTTT
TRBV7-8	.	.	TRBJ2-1	CASSLLSRGTYNEQFF	TGTGCCAGCAGCTTACTGAGCAGGGGAACATACAATGAGCAGTTCTTC
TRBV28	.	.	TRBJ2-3	CVAASTDTQYF	TGTGTGGCGGCCAGCACAGATACGCAGTATTTT
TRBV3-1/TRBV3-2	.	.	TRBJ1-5	CASSQGGYDQPQHF	TGTGCCAGCAGCCAAGGAGGGTACGACCAGCCCCAGCATTTT
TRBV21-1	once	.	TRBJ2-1	CASTSSASGSEGEQFF	TGTGCCAGCACCTCCTCGGCGAGCGGGAGTGAAGGTGAGCAGTTCTTC
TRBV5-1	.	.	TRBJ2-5	CASSLVRETQYF	TGCGCCAGCAGCTTGGTTCGTGAGACCCAGTACTTC
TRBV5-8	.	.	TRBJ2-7	CASSLVPESYEQYF	TGTGCCAGCAGCTTGGTCCCAGAATCCTACGAGCAGTACTTC
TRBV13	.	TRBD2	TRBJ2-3	CASSPLGSGADTQYF	TGTGCCAGCAGCCCCCTGGGTAGCGGGGCAGATACGCAGTATTTT
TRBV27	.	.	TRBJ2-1	CASSFGGTSYNEQFF	TGTGCCAGCAGTTTCGGCGGGACCTCCTACAATGAGCAGTTCTTC
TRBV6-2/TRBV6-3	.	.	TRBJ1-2	CASSHEYYYGYTF	TGTGCCAGCAGCCACGAGTATTACTATGGCTACACCTTC
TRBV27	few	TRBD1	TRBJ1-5	CASSQNRGRGQPQHF	TGTGCCAGCAGCCAGAACAGGGGACGGGGACAGCCCCAGCATTTT
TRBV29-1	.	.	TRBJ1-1	CSVVGRAAEAFF	TGCAGCGTCGTGGGGAGGGCGGCTGAAGCTTTCTTT
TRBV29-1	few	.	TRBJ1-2	CSVELAGDGYTF	TGCAGCGTTGAATTGGCGGGCGATGGCTACACCTTC
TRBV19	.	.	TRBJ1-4	CASSIAARGKEKLFF	TGTGCCAGTAGTATAGCCGCCAGGGGAAAGGAAAAACTGTTTTTT
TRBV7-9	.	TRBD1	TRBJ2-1	CASSSRDRGPHEQFF	TGTGCCAGCAGCTCGAGGGACAGGGGCCCTCATGAGCAGTTCTTC
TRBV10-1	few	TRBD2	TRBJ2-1	CASSASLAAKQFF	TGCGCCAGCAGTGCTTCACTAGCGGCTAAGCAGTTCTTC
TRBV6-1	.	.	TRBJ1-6	CASSEGRTVGSPLHF	TGTGCCAGCAGTGAAGGGAGGACAGTGGGTTCACCCCTCCACTTT